This entry lists 8 T cell receptor beta chains sequenced from one sample in a study of blood T cell repertoires in COVID-19 (dated by TCRdb to about 2020). Libraries were built with the immunoSEQ multiplex PCR assay. This is the immuneACCESS table as TCRdb keeps it, with only in-frame sequences that have V and J called. A part of the clones is gone; compared with another copy, unresolved V genes explain less than half, and the rest is unexplained. The sample profile shows roughly 260,000 clones; 80% to 90% of them were found once. Clones ranked in the top ten supply 1.9% of the sample. Sequenced input: PBMCs or T cells enriched from blood (not recorded which). Every receptor here comes from a woman in her forties or fifties who had recovered from COVID-19.

This chain joins TRBV7-6 and TRBJ2-5, with 14 positions matching TRBD2. CDR1 SGHVS and CDR2 FNYEAQ come from the germline V gene. V trimming: 1 base; J trimming: 5 bases; junction bases outside the gene matches: 6. This CDR3 comprises 17 residues. The CDR3 DNA reads as TGTGCCAGCAGCTTAGGACTAGCGGGAGGGCTGAGTGAGACCCAGTACTTC. This translates into CASSLGLAGGLSETQYF. The whole variable domain, filled in from reference TRBV7-6 and TRBJ2-5, reads GAGVSQSPRYKVTKRGQDVALRCDPISGHVSLYWYRQALGQGPEFLTYFNYEAQQDKSGLPNDRFSAERPEGSISTLTIQRTEQRDSAMYRCASSLGLAGGLSETQYFGPGTRLLVL.

About this clone itself: The sample has other DNA sequences that encode this CDR3 too. The chain is built from TRBV7-9 and TRBJ2-7; no firm D call. Germline CDR1 reads SEHNR; CDR2 reads FQNEAQ (reference sequence). The V gene lost 5 bases and the J gene lost 3 bases, with 8 bases spanning the gap. The CDR3 length is 12 residues. DNA of the CDR3: TGTGCCAGCAGCCCCGGCGGCTACGAGCAGTACTTC. Residues: CASSPGGYEQYF.

This chain links TRBV27 with TRBJ2-7; 9 nucleotides match TRBD1. The CDR3 consists of 14 residues. V was clipped by 4 bases and J by 4 bases; unmatched bases: 5. Germline V gene lookup returns CDR1 MNHEY and CDR2 SMNVEV (reference sequence). The CDR3 region has the DNA TGTGCCAGCAGTTCGACAGGGGGGGCTTACGAGCAGTACTTC. Amino acids: CASSSTGGAYEQYF.

The chain couples TRBV5-1 to TRBJ1-6, with a weak D call TRBD1 (6 bases). The V end was cut by 0 bases, the J end by 10 bases, with 14 bases between. Per the germline V gene, CDR1 is SGHRS and CDR2 is YFSETQ. The CDR3 runs 15 residues. This chain's CDR3 is CASSLAQQGPSPLHF. The CDR3 DNA reads TGCGCCAGCAGCTTGGCCCAACAGGGCCCCTCACCCCTCCACTTT. The full variable domain, with the rest looked up from reference TRBV5-1 and TRBJ1-6, is KAGVTQTPRYLIKTRGQQVTLSCSPISGHRSVSWYQQTPGQGLQFLFEYFSETQRNKGNFPGRFSGRQFSNSRSEMNVSTLELGDSALYLCASSLAQQGPSPLHFGNGTRLTVT.

This sequence joins TRBV28 and TRBJ2-3, with 9 bases aligning to TRBD1. Unmatched junction bases numbered 11, after V lost 8 bases and J lost 5 bases. CDR1 MDHEN and CDR2 SYDVKM come from the germline V gene. The CDR3 is 15 amino acids. The CDR3 DNA reads as TGTGCCAGCGGGGAAGAGGGACAGGGCCTAGATACGCAGTATTTT. Protein sequence: CASGEEGQGLDTQYF.

The sample holds one count of this clone. The chain recombines TRBV5-4 with TRBJ2-1, with 14 bases lining up with TRBD2. CDR3 length: 16 residues. Germline trimming cut 2 bases from V and 6 bases from J; bases unmatched to any gene: 4. Germline V gene data show CDR1 as SGHNT and CDR2 as YYREEE (reference sequence). CDR3 coding DNA: TGTGCCAGCAGCTTCGGGACTAGCGGGAGAATCAATGAGCAGTTCTTC. Its protein product is CASSFGTSGRINEQFF.

V usage is TRBV20-1 and J usage is TRBJ1-6; 9 bases map to TRBD1. Germline assignment: CDR1 DFQATT and CDR2 SNEGSKA (reference sequence). Trimming took 3 bases from V and 0 from J; bases not matched to a gene: 6. This CDR3 is 17 amino acids long. The CDR3 protein is CSASRGQGRSYNSPLHF. The CDR3 DNA reads TGCAGTGCTAGTCGGGGACAGGGACGCTCCTATAATTCACCCCTCCACTTT.

This clone was counted a single time. The chain joins TRBV21-1 to TRBJ1-3. TRBV21-1 corresponds to a pseudogene. The CDR3 sequence is 14 residues long. CDR3 nucleotides: TGTGCCAGCAGCAGGAGACTCCCTGGAAACACCATATATTTT. Translated: CASSRRLPGNTIYF.